Given below is one T cell receptor beta chain in context. Its antigen is not known. The data stem from a study of cytomegalovirus exposure and HLA in healthy donors. Study conclusions and caveats: Most of the CMV-associated TCR beta chains (in a later analysis) appeared to be HLA-restricted.

It was with 60 Vbeta and 13 Jbeta primers that the PCR ran. Produced via immunoSEQ multiplex PCR; TCRdb's table is partial and in-frame only. The sample consists of under 65,000 clones, roughly 80% of them appearing once. The CDR3 has 16 amino acids. V was pared by 4 bases and J by 0 bases, with 5 bases of the junction left unmatched. Germline CDR1 is SGDLS and CDR2 is YYNGEE. Specimen: PBMCs. V is TRBV9 and J is TRBJ2-1; TRBD2 matches 9 bases. The TCR comes from a man aged 25-45 years in good health and CMV-seropositive. CDR3 sequence: CASSSSGDSSYNEQFF. The CDR3, as DNA: TGTGCCAGCAGCTCTAGCGGGGACAGCTCCTACAATGAGCAGTTCTTC. Full variable domain (outside the CDR3, taken from reference TRBV9 and TRBJ2-1): DSGVTQTPKHLITATGQRVTLRCSPRSGDLSVYWYQQSLDQGLQFLIQYYNGEERAKGNILERFSAQQFPDLHSELNLSSLELGDSALYFCASSSSGDSSYNEQFFGPGTRLTVL.